What follows is one T cell receptor beta chain and its context. The antigen is not known. At one end the junction does not follow the germline gene, possibly because of a read error. This entry is derived from a study of blood T cells in healthy people across ages. Whole-study context: Every two T cells gave about one barcoded beta molecule via template switching. Study results and limitations: Significant beta diversity loss was already apparent by age approximately 40, declining roughly linearly.

It was with a sample-barcoded 5' primer and a J-beta primer mix that a second PCR of roughly 7 to 12 cycles was run. Tagging of each cDNA molecule was performed by a template-switch adaptor with 12 random nucleotides. Each CDR3 protein is one row after TCRdb ran MiXCR on the 5' RACE reads. The table includes 1.5 million to 2 million distinct CDR3 sequences, 28% detected once. The V gene's germline CDR1 is SEHNR and CDR2 FQNEAQ (reference sequence). This CDR3 has 16 residues. Peripheral blood from each donor was collected in a volume of ten milliliters. The chain recombines TRBV7-9 with TRBJ2-3; 12 positions agree with TRBD2. The sample consisted of blood. The sequence derives from a woman aged 25 to 45 in good health. The CDR3 is CASSSRLAGDSDTQYF. The CDR3 bases are TGTGCCAGCAGCTCCCGACTAGCGGGAGACTCAGATACGCAATATTTT.